These 14 T cell receptor beta chains came from one sample sequenced in a study of T cell repertoires in cytomegalovirus infection (dated by TCRdb to the late 2010s). TCRdb names Illumina HiSeq 1500 as the instrument used. TCRdb redid the processing of the public reads, applying fastp at Q25 and MiXCR, and retained in-frame beta chains. For every CDR3 protein sequence, its rows merge into one entry that carries the most common genes and DNA. The sample table contains about 130,000 distinct CDR3 sequences; only one count was recorded for about 32% of them. The ten biggest clones cover roughly 47% of the sample. Sample treatment or condition, as interpreted from the label and publication: in vitro stimulation with specific CMV peptide epitopes to enrich CMV-specific T cells. These receptors are not linked to any known antigen. The sequencing used CD8+ T cells from cultured PBMCs, collected from culture after CMV antigen stimulation. Every receptor here comes from a human donor in good health (CMV status not recorded). Some clones in this sample may be carry-over from other donors' samples.

This clonotype has at least ten counts. The chain carries TRBV7-9 and TRBJ2-7, with 10 positions matching TRBD1. The CDR3 length is 15 residues. Germline V gives CDR1 SEHNR, CDR2 FQNEAQ (reference sequence). Trimming removed 5 bases from V and 5 bases from J; junction bases left unmatched: 9. Written as DNA, the CDR3 is TGTGCCAGCAGCCCTAAAGGGACAGGGGCGCACGAGCAGTACTTC. Its protein is CASSPKGTGAHEQYF.

This clonotype was detected many times. V gene TRBV27 combines with J gene TRBJ1-2; the D gene is possibly TRBD1 (5 bases). Trimming stripped 7 bases from V and 6 bases from J, with 24 bases between. This CDR3 is built from 16 residues. CDR1 and CDR2 (germline): MNHEY, SMNVEV (reference sequence). The CDR3 DNA is TGTGCCAGCACCCTCCCGCGACAGTCAAACCCCGATGGCTACACCTTC. Protein product: CASTLPRQSNPDGYTF.

In its sample, this clonotype was seen many times. The V call is TRBV27, the J call TRBJ2-6; TRBD1 matches 8 bases. Trimming removed 5 bases from V and 0 bases from J; junction bases left unmatched: 12. The CDR3 is 19 residues long. Germline values: CDR1 MNHEY, CDR2 SMNVEV (reference sequence). In nucleotides, the CDR3 is TGTGCCAGCAGTCCATGGCCGGGACAGGAAATCTCTGGGGCCAACGTCCTGACTTTC. It yields the protein CASSPWPGQEISGANVLTF.

The CDR3 nucleotides read TGCGCCAGCAGCCAAGAAATCAGCTCCTACGAGCAGTACTTC. Translation gives CASSQEISSYEQYF. The rearrangement links TRBV4-1 to TRBJ2-7, with D unclear. The length of the CDR3 is 14 residues. Germline loops: CDR1 MGHRA, CDR2 YSYEKL. The ends were cut back, 0 bases at V and 0 bases at J, with 6 bases in the middle.

There are a few counts of this clonotype. V and J are TRBV28 and TRBJ2-1; no firm D call. The CDR3 has 12 amino acids. Germline V lookup: CDR1 MDHEN, CDR2 SYDVKM. The ends were cut back, 2 bases at V and 11 bases at J, with 10 bases in the middle. The CDR3 nucleotides are TGTGCCAGCAGTTTAGGTCTCTCTAAGCAGTTCTTC. Translating it yields CASSLGLSKQFF.

The rearrangement uses TRBV6-8 and TRBJ1-1; D possibly corresponds to TRBD1 (5 bases). Per the germline V gene, CDR1 is MNHGY and CDR2 is SAAAGT. The CDR3 runs 14 residues. Trimming shortened V by 7 bases and J by 2 bases, and 14 bases separated the two germline ends. CDR3 bases: TGTGCCAGCACCAACGGGGGGGTAAACACTGAAGCTTTCTTT. Translated, it gives CASTNGGVNTEAFF.

The table lists this clonotype with a few counts. V gene TRBV5-1 combines with J gene TRBJ1-6, with a weak D call TRBD1 (6 bases). Trimming took off 1 base at V and 5 bases at J, with 10 bases between the two ends. Germline assignment: CDR1 SGHRS and CDR2 YFSETQ. The CDR3 totals 15 residues. CDR3 coding DNA: TGCGCCAGCAGCTTGTTGGGGGACAATAATTCACCCCTCCACTTT. Its translation: CASSLLGDNNSPLHF.

This CDR3 reads CASSLVGGIQETQYF. The CDR3 DNA reads as TGTGCCAGCAGCTTAGTCGGCGGGATTCAAGAGACCCAGTACTTC. The J gene is TRBJ2-5, the V gene TRBV13; maybe TRBD2 (6 bases). CDR1 is PRHDT and CDR2 is FYEKMQ in the germline V gene (reference sequence). This CDR3 is built from 15 residues. Trimming removed 1 base from V and 2 bases from J, with 11 bases in between.

CDR3 DNA: TGTGCCACCAGCAGAGGATGGGGACTCCCTAGCACAGATACGCAGTATTTT. Amino acid sequence: CATSRGWGLPSTDTQYF. The chain combines TRBV15 with TRBJ2-3, with D possibly matching TRBD2 (6 bases). V gave up 1 base and J gave up 0 bases, with 14 bases separating them. CDR1 LNHNV and CDR2 YYDKDF come from the germline V gene (reference sequence). The CDR3 extends over 17 amino acids.

The chain is built from TRBV10-3 and TRBJ2-5; TRBD2 aligns across 11 bases. This CDR3 comprises 14 residues. CDR1 is ENHRY and CDR2 is SYGVKD in the germline V gene. With V trimmed by 11 bases and J by 2 bases, 7 bases remained unmatched. The CDR3 reads CAAKGTSGQETQYF. The CDR3 DNA follows: TGTGCCGCTAAAGGGACTAGCGGACAAGAGACCCAGTACTTC.

The genes are TRBV6-5 and TRBJ1-4; possibly TRBD1 for D (6 bases). The germline V gene encodes CDR1 MNHEY and CDR2 SVGAGI. Between the trimmed V and J ends, which lost 6 bases and 4 bases, there was a span of 12 bases. This CDR3 comprises 14 residues. The CDR3 region is CASSRTDINEKLFF. Here the CDR3 DNA reads TGTGCCAGCAGCCGGACAGATATTAATGAAAAACTGTTTTTT.

This clonotype turned up a few times. The rearrangement joins TRBV12-3 or TRBV12-4 to TRBJ1-3; no reliable D call. V lost 3 bases and J 2 bases, leaving 5 bases between the germline ends. This CDR3 comprises 13 residues. In nucleotides, the CDR3 is TGTGCCAGCAGTTTCCGGCCTGGAAACACCATATATTTT. This translates into CASSFRPGNTIYF.

There are a few counts of this clonotype. The chain is built from TRBV5-4 and TRBJ2-7; 11 bases are shared with TRBD1. This CDR3 region has 16 residues. Per germline, CDR1 SGHNT and CDR2 YYREEE (reference sequence). Losses at the gene ends were 0 bases for V and 5 bases for J; bases not matched to a gene: 7. This CDR3 reads CASSLAGTGGTDEQYF. CDR3 in DNA: TGTGCCAGCAGCTTGGCTGGGACAGGGGGGACGGACGAGCAGTACTTC. Looking up the rest from reference TRBV5-4 and TRBJ2-7 gives the full variable domain: ETGVTQSPTHLIKTRGQQVTLRCSSQSGHNTVSWYQQALGQGPQFIFQYYREEENGRGNFPPRFSGLQFPNYSSELNVNALELDDSALYLCASSLAGTGGTDEQYFGPGTRLTVT.

The table lists this clonotype with many counts. The CDR3 is CASSLTGLTSPLHF. The DNA for the CDR3 is TGTGCCAGCAGTTTAACAGGTTTAACTTCACCCCTCCACTTT. The chain combines TRBV12-3 or TRBV12-4 with TRBJ1-6, with a weak D call TRBD1 (5 bases). This CDR3 contains 14 residues. V gave up 2 bases and J gave up 9 bases, with 11 bases separating them.